The entry that follows covers one T cell receptor (beta chain) sequence. What it recognizes is unknown. This CDR3 comprises 12 residues. Trimming took 6 bases from V and 9 from J; bases not matched to a gene: 4. Germline CDR1 LNHDA, CDR2 SQIVND (reference sequence). This record comes from a study of cytomegalovirus exposure and HLA in healthy donors. Study outcomes and limitations: The authors listed some 150 TCR beta chains as cytomegalovirus-associated.

Researchers ran the PCR with 60 Vbeta and 13 Jbeta primers. Sequencing used immunoSEQ multiplex PCR; TCRdb keeps in-frame clones, though not all of them. The data show some 170,000 clones, with about 80% seen just once and 6.3% held by the top ten. It was healthy bone marrow donors who served as donors. The chain recombines TRBV19 with TRBJ1-1; 10 bases align to TRBD1. Sequencing used PBMCs. The receptor's source is a man between 35 and 55 years old in good health and CMV-seropositive. CDR3 coding DNA: TGTGCCAGTAGGACAGGGGGCCGTCAAGCTTTCTTT. Its protein is CASRTGGRQAFF.